A single sample is the source of the 8 T cell receptor beta chains below, sequenced in a study of OX40 agonist ivuxolimab in advanced cancers. Only in-frame clones appear in the TCRdb table, and some are missing; sequencing was by immunoSEQ multiplex PCR. This sample has roughly 60,000 clones, with roughly 85% found just once. The sample in question was CD4+ or CD8+ T cells sorted from blood, obtained in a trial of the OX40 agonist ivuxolimab. The receptors were gathered from an adult with an advanced solid tumor such as melanoma, head and neck, liver or kidney cancer.

J is TRBJ2-1 and V is TRBV18; 16 nucleotides line up with TRBD2. Germline V CDR1 and CDR2: KGHSH, LQKENI. The CDR3 extends over 16 amino acids. The V and J ends lost 1 base and 10 bases, in that order; junction bases with no gene match: 4. CDR3 region: CASSPQGLAGGREQFF. As DNA, the CDR3 is TGTGCCAGCTCACCACAGGGACTAGCGGGAGGGAGAGAGCAGTTCTTC.

The chain is built from TRBV5-4 and TRBJ1-1; D remains ambiguous. The CDR3 is 15 residues long. Trimming stripped 0 bases from V and 7 bases from J, with 16 bases between. Germline assignment: CDR1 SGHNT and CDR2 YYREEE (reference sequence). The CDR3 bases are TGTGCCAGCAGCTTGGAGACCCCCTTCATGGGTGAAGCTTTCTTT. This sequence encodes CASSLETPFMGEAFF.

This clone was observed a handful of times. The chain is built from TRBV14 and TRBJ1-4; D call uncertain. CDR3 length: 15 amino acids. Trimming left V 4 bases short and J 8 bases short, with 17 bases between. Per germline, CDR1 SGHDN and CDR2 FVKESK. In DNA form, the CDR3 reads TGTGCCAGCAGCCGAAGGGAAGGTTTAGGGGAAAAACTGTTTTTT. Its protein is CASSRREGLGEKLFF.

The chain employs TRBV7-2 and TRBJ2-2, with D hard to call. The germline V and J ends were trimmed by 2 bases and 7 bases, with 5 bases remaining between them. This CDR3 has 12 amino acids. Germline V gene data show CDR1 as SGHTA and CDR2 as FQGNSA. Written as DNA, the CDR3 is TGTGCCAGCAGCTTAACGGTCGGGGAGCTGTTTTTT. This sequence encodes CASSLTVGELFF.

The chain joins TRBV19 to TRBJ1-2; D not certain. Trimming cost V 5 bases and J 8 bases, with 9 bases left between them. Germline lookup yields CDR1 LNHDA and CDR2 SQIVND (reference sequence). This CDR3 has 11 amino acids. The CDR3 DNA reads as TGTGCCAGTAGTGGGCAGAGAGGCTACACCTTC. Its translation is CASSGQRGYTF.

The chain is built from TRBV2 and TRBJ2-1; 16 bases align to TRBD2. Germline V gene lookup returns CDR1 SNHLY and CDR2 FYNNEI. J gave up 6 bases and V 3 bases, and 5 bases lay outside the gene matches. There are 17 residues in the CDR3. The CDR3 loop is CASSEGLAGGHGNEQFF. The CDR3 bases are TGTGCCAGCAGTGAGGGACTAGCGGGAGGGCATGGCAATGAGCAGTTCTTC.

The chain is built from TRBV5-1 and TRBJ1-3; possible D gene TRBD1, 5 bases. The V gene's germline CDR1 is SGHRS and CDR2 YFSETQ. Trimming stripped 0 bases from V and 2 bases from J, with 15 bases between. The CDR3 covers 17 residues. The CDR3 DNA is TGCGCCAGCAGCTTGGCGGCAGGGTCAATCCCTGGAAACACCATATATTTT. Translation gives CASSLAAGSIPGNTIYF.

The chain has TRBV18 and TRBJ1-2; 8 nucleotides align to TRBD1. V trimming: 1 base; J trimming: 6 bases; junction bases outside the gene matches: 7. This CDR3 is built from 15 residues. CDR1 is KGHSH, CDR2 LQKENI, per germline. CDR3 protein: CASSPRQGAEDGYTF. CDR3 coding DNA: TGTGCCAGCTCACCACGTCAGGGGGCAGAGGATGGCTACACCTTC.